The 13 T cell receptor beta chains in this list originate from one sample, sequenced in a study of T-cell memory formation after mild COVID-19. TCRdb reanalysed the 5' RACE reads using MiXCR and keeps one entry per CDR3 protein. The repertoire holds over 150,000 distinct CDR3 sequences, 10% to 15% seen once, with approximately 3.4% in the top ten. Sequencing used PBMCs or a T cell subset sorted from them (not recorded which). The receptor source for this set is a man between 18 and 35 years old who had mild COVID-19 (a few samples of this study predate the infection). Cell type and time point are not known.

This clonotype was seen a few times. The rearrangement links TRBV4-3 to TRBJ2-3; 10 bases are a match to TRBD2. With V trimmed by 1 base and J by 0 bases, 4 bases remained unmatched. Germline V gene data show CDR1 as LGHNA and CDR2 as YSLEER. The CDR3 totals 17 residues. DNA of the CDR3: TGCGCCAGCAGCCAAGCCGGACTAGCGGCCAGCACAGATACGCAGTATTTT. It is translated as CASSQAGLAASTDTQYF.

This clonotype was seen a few times. The rearrangement joins TRBV20-1 to TRBJ1-5; D not resolved. The CDR3 consists of 13 residues. V lost 3 bases and J 1 base, leaving 7 bases between the germline ends. Germline CDR1 and CDR2: DFQATT and SNEGSKA (reference sequence). Here the CDR3 DNA reads TGCAGTGCTAGGTCGGGGAGCAATCAGCCCCAGCATTTT. It codes for CSARSGSNQPQHF.

The genes are TRBV6-1 and TRBJ2-2, with D maybe TRBD1 (6 bases). Trimming pared 6 bases from V and 2 bases from J, leaving 13 bases between. The CDR3 sequence is 15 residues long. Per germline, CDR1 MNHNS and CDR2 SASEGT. The CDR3 bases are TGTGCCAGCAGCAGTCAGGGGTTCAACACCGGGGAGCTGTTTTTT. Protein product: CASSSQGFNTGELFF.

The V gene is TRBV5-1, the J gene TRBJ1-6, with TRBD1 identical over 10 bases. The CDR3 has 14 amino acids. Germline V gives CDR1 SGHRS, CDR2 YFSETQ. V dropped 6 bases and J dropped 8; count of bases not matched to a gene: 5. The chain's CDR3 is CASTPGQGYSPLHF. The CDR3 DNA is TGCGCCAGCACCCCGGGACAGGGGTATTCACCCCTCCACTTT.

J is TRBJ2-2 and V is TRBV12-3 or TRBV12-4; D might be TRBD1 (5 bases). Deletions cut 6 bases from V and 4 bases from J, with 12 bases between. This CDR3 contains 14 residues. CDR3 in DNA: TGTGCCAGCAGACAAGACAGCTCCACCGGGGAGCTGTTTTTT. This gives the protein CASRQDSSTGELFF.

The chain employs TRBV20-1 and TRBJ2-5, with no clear D. The germline V and J ends were trimmed by 0 bases and 5 bases, with 4 bases remaining between them. Germline CDR1 and CDR2: DFQATT and SNEGSKA (reference sequence). The CDR3 totals 11 residues. The CDR3 sequence: CSAREGETQYF. The CDR3 DNA reads TGCAGTGCTAGAGAGGGGGAGACCCAGTACTTC.

The rearrangement joins TRBV5-1 to TRBJ1-2; D gene ambiguous. Germline lookup yields CDR1 SGHRS and CDR2 YFSETQ. The CDR3 consists of 15 residues. V dropped 0 bases and J dropped 1 base, with 10 bases sitting between them. The CDR3 loop reads CASSLAPGLNYGYTF. The CDR3 coding sequence is TGCGCCAGCAGCTTGGCCCCCGGGCTTAACTATGGCTACACCTTC.

This chain connects TRBV6-2 or TRBV6-3 to TRBJ1-1, with D maybe TRBD1 (6 bases). This CDR3 spans 15 amino acids. CDR1 is MNHEY, CDR2 SVGEGT, per germline. Trimming removed 2 bases at V and 5 bases at J, with 15 bases between. The CDR3 DNA sequence: TGTGCCAGCAGTTACGAAGGGGGGCGTTGGACTGAAGCTTTCTTT. Translating it yields CASSYEGGRWTEAFF.

V and J are TRBV6-2 or TRBV6-3 and TRBJ1-6; D remains ambiguous. This CDR3 has 15 residues. In germline, CDR1 is MNHEY, CDR2 SVGEGT. Trimming stripped 0 bases from V and 5 bases from J, with 8 bases between. The CDR3, as DNA: TGTGCCAGCAGTTACTCGAAGTCTAATAATTCACCCCTCCACTTT. This translates into CASSYSKSNNSPLHF.

The chain joins TRBV30 to TRBJ1-6; the D is unclear. The V end was cut by 4 bases, the J end by 8 bases, with 15 bases between. Per the germline V gene, CDR1 is GTSNPN and CDR2 is SVGIG (reference sequence). This CDR3 spans 14 amino acids. The CDR3 spells CAWNVWGEDSPLHF. The CDR3 DNA is TGTGCCTGGAATGTCTGGGGTGAGGATTCACCCCTCCACTTT.

The chain uses TRBV18 and TRBJ2-3; D unresolved. Germline assignment: CDR1 KGHSH and CDR2 LQKENI. The CDR3 is 14 residues long. V dropped 3 bases and J dropped 6 bases, with 13 bases sitting between them. CDR3 DNA sequence: TGTGCCAGCTCACCGGCACCAATGCCGGATACGCAGTATTTT. It encodes CASSPAPMPDTQYF. The full variable domain, in which reference TRBV18 and TRBJ2-3 provide the parts outside the CDR3, is NAGVMQNPRHLVRRRGQEARLRCSPMKGHSHVYWYRQLPEEGLKFMVYLQKENIIDESGMPKERFSAEFPKEGPSILRIQQVVRGDSAAYFCASSPAPMPDTQYFGPGTRLTVL.

The chain couples TRBV6-5 to TRBJ2-5; 10 bases line up with TRBD1. The CDR3 consists of 16 residues. Losses at the gene ends were 0 bases for V and 7 bases for J; bases not matched to a gene: 8. In germline, CDR1 is MNHEY, CDR2 SVGAGI. CDR3 bases: TGTGCCAGCAGTTACTCCTGGACAGGGGGGGGAGGGACCCAGTACTTC. This codes for CASSYSWTGGGGTQYF.

This clonotype was found a few times. This chain joins TRBV19 and TRBJ1-4; D may be TRBD1 (5 bases). Germline loops: CDR1 LNHDA, CDR2 SQIVND (reference sequence). The CDR3 sequence is 13 residues long. Trimming stripped 5 bases from V and 8 bases from J, with 12 bases between. CDR3 DNA: TGTGCCAGTAGTGTCCAGGGAAGAGAAAAACTGTTTTTT. It specifies CASSVQGREKLFF.